The clone carrying this TCR beta chain was seen once. This entry comes from a study of sequential checkpoint blockade in melanoma. About the study: Maintenance nivolumab came after either treatment sequence.

Profiled with immunoSEQ multiplex PCR; TCRdb holds only in-frame clones, not every one. The table has 34,000 or so clones, approximately 82% seen once. This CDR3 spans 18 amino acids. In germline, CDR1 is SGHRS, CDR2 YFSETQ. The V end lost 0 bases, the J end lost 0 bases, and 18 bases lay between the germline ends. Treatment of the sample: randomized to nivolumab then ipilimumab (arm A) or the reverse (arm B). No patient had prior DNA-damaging chemotherapy. From thawed PBMCs, live CD3+CD8+ cells negative for CD19 and CD56 were sorted. Sequenced material: CD8+ T cells sorted from blood (inferred from file names), taken from a patient given nivolumab and ipilimumab in sequence. The chain recombines TRBV5-1 with TRBJ1-2; perhaps TRBD1 as D (5 bases). This clonotype originated in a human donor with melanoma. For the CDR3, the DNA is TGCGCCAGCAGCTTGGCGGGACTTTCCTTTGGAGCTAACTATGGCTACACCTTC. This translates into CASSLAGLSFGANYGYTF.